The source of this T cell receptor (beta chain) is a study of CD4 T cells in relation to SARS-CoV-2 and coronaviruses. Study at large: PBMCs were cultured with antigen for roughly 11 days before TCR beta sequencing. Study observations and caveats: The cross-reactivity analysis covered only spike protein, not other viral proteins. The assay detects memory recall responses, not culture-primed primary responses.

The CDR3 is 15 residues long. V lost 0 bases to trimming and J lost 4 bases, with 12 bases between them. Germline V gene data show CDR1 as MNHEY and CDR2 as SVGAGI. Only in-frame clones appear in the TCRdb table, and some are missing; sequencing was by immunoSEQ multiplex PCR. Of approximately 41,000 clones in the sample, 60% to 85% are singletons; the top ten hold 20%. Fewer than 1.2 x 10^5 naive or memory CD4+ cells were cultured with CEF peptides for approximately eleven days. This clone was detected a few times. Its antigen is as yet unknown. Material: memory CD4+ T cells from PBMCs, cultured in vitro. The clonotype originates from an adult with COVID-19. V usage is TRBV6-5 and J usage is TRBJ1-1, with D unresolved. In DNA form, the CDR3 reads TGTGCCAGCAGTTACTCGGGGATGGGGAGCACTGAAGCTTTCTTT. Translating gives CASSYSGMGSTEAFF.